These T cell receptor beta chains were read from a single sample in a study of CD8+ T cells in alopecia areata. Data came from immunoSEQ multiplex PCR; TCRdb stores just in-frame clones and leaves some out. This table holds approximately 59,000 clones, approximately 46% found once. The sequencing here drew on CD8+ T cells sorted from blood, taken at week 0. These receptors were taken from a human donor with alopecia areata. The CDR3 runs from the conserved cysteine through the conserved F or W. Fields, in order: D gene, J gene, clone size, V gene, CDR3 protein, CDR3 DNA. D genes are given only for firm matches. Clone size is given for some rows only: seen once, a few or many times, or a class if the clone is expanded.

TRBD1	TRBJ2-1	.	TRBV7-9	CASRHDRDNEQFF	TGTGCCAGCAGACACGACAGGGATAATGAGCAGTTCTTC
.	TRBJ2-1	.	TRBV29-1	CSVVDQGIYSYNEQFF	TGCAGCGTTGTGGACCAGGGGATATACTCCTACAATGAGCAGTTCTTC
.	TRBJ2-7	.	TRBV9	CASSSLGREQYF	TGTGCCAGCAGCTCTTTAGGCCGCGAGCAGTACTTC
.	TRBJ1-5	.	TRBV27	CASSLRAGSNQPQHF	TGTGCCAGCAGTTTAAGGGCAGGTAGCAATCAGCCCCAGCATTTT
.	TRBJ2-7	.	TRBV6-5	CASRPYEQYF	TGTGCCAGCAGACCCTACGAGCAGTACTTC
TRBD2	TRBJ2-3	few	TRBV13	CASSLIAGPGTDTQYF	TGTGCCAGCAGCTTGATAGCGGGACCAGGCACAGATACGCAGTATTTT
.	TRBJ1-2	few	TRBV9	CASSEEDPNYGYTF	TGTGCCAGCAGTGAGGAGGATCCCAACTATGGCTACACCTTC
TRBD1	TRBJ2-5	.	TRBV9	CASSPARDRGQETQYF	TGTGCCAGCAGCCCGGCCCGGGACAGGGGGCAAGAGACCCAGTACTTC
TRBD2	TRBJ2-7	few	TRBV27	CASSLVTSGSPGSYEQYF	TGTGCCAGCAGTTTAGTGACTAGCGGGAGCCCGGGGTCCTACGAGCAGTACTTC
TRBD2	TRBJ2-3	.	TRBV9	CASSVVPSGTDTQYF	TGTGCCAGCAGCGTAGTACCTAGCGGAACAGATACGCAGTATTTT
.	TRBJ2-2	few	TRBV27	CASSLSGGNGELFF	TGTGCCAGCAGTTTGTCAGGGGGGAACGGGGAGCTGTTTTTT
.	TRBJ2-1	.	TRBV29-1	CSVEPDSAYEQFF	TGCAGCGTTGAACCCGACAGCGCATATGAGCAGTTCTTC
TRBD2	TRBJ2-1	.	TRBV27	CASRFAGGPGNEQFF	TGTGCCAGCAGATTCGCGGGAGGGCCCGGCAATGAGCAGTTCTTC
.	TRBJ2-3	few	TRBV7-9	CASSPRLRRDDTQYF	TGTGCCAGCAGCCCCCGACTCCGCCGAGACGATACGCAGTATTTT
.	TRBJ1-5	once	TRBV15	CATSRREGNQPQHF	TGTGCCACCAGCAGGAGAGAAGGCAATCAGCCCCAGCATTTT
TRBD2	TRBJ2-3	.	TRBV29-1	CSVGSLFSGNGRIGDTQYF	TGCAGCGTGGGCTCCTTGTTTAGCGGGAACGGGAGGATTGGAGATACGCAGTATTTT
.	TRBJ2-7	few	TRBV28	CASSATGNEQYF	TGTGCCAGCAGTGCTACAGGGAACGAGCAGTACTTC
.	TRBJ2-2	.	TRBV12-5	CASALTFGDHTGELFF	TGTGCTAGTGCCCTGACGTTCGGGGACCACACCGGGGAGCTGTTTTTT